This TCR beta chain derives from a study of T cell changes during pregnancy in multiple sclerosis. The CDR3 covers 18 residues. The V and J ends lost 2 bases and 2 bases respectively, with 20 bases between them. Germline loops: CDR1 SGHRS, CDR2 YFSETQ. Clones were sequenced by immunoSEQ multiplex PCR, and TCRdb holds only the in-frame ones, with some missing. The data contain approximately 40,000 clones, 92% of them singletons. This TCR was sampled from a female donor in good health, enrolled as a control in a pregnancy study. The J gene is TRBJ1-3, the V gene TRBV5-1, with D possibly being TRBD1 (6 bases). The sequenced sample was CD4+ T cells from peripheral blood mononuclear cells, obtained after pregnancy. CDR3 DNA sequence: TGCGCCAGCAGCTTCCGGGACCCCTCTACAGGGACTGGAAACACCATATATTTT. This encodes CASSFRDPSTGTGNTIYF. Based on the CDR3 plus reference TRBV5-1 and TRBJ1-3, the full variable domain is KAGVTQTPRYLIKTRGQQVTLSCSPISGHRSVSWYQQTPGQGLQFLFEYFSETQRNKGNFPGRFSGRQFSNSRSEMNVSTLELGDSALYLCASSFRDPSTGTGNTIYFGEGSWLTVV.